This T cell receptor (beta chain) was identified during a study of blood T cell repertoires in COVID-19. Across the study: Italy, Spain and the United States were the sources of the convalescent and acute COVID-19 samples. The cDNA or gDNA used as material had been derived from T cells, B-cell-depleted T cells, or PBMCs.

The germline gives CDR1 SQVTM, CDR2 ANQGSEA. The ends were cut back, 7 bases at V and 7 bases at J, with 17 bases in the middle. The CDR3 loop spans 12 amino acids. Using immunoSEQ multiplex PCR, the repertoire was profiled, and TCRdb retains in-frame clones only, with some absent. The sample records some 260,000 clones, about 80% being singletons. This sequence was found in a woman of 80 years or more with acute or convalescent COVID-19. The chain recombines TRBV29-1 with TRBJ2-7; a weak D match, TRBD2 (5 bases). The sample consisted of peripheral blood. The CDR3 DNA reads as TGCAGCGCCCGGGATGCCTGGGGAGAGCAGTACTTC. Its protein is CSARDAWGEQYF.